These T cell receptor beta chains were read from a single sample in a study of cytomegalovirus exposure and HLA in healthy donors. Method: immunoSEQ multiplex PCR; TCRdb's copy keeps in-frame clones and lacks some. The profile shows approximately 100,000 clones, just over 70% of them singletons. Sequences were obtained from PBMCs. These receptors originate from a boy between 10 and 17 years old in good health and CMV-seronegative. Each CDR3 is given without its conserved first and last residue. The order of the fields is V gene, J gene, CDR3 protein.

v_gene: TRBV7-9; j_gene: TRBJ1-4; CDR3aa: ASSLRQSTNEKLF
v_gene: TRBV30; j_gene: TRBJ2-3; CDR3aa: AWSVASGRSDTQY
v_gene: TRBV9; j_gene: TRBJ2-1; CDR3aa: ASSARQGAALNHNEQF
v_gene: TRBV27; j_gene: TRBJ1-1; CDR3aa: ASSLGPTANTEAF
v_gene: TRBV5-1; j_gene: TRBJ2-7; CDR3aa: ASSLGVGSYEQY
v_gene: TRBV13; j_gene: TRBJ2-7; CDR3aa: ASSPGGYEQY
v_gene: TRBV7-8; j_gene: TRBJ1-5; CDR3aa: ASSLARQGPDQPQH
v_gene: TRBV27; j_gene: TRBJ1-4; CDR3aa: ASSSPGWGVYGLF
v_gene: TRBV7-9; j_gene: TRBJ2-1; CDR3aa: ASSLVLAETYNEQF
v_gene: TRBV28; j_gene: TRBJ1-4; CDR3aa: ASSLWIGGGEKLF
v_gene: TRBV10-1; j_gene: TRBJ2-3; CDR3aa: ASSDRYTQY
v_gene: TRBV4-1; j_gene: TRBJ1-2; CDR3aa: ASSEQGAFVYGYT
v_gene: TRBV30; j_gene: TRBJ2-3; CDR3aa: AWSEAGALDTQY
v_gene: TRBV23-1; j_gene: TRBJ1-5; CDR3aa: ASSQTRRQGYTPNQPQLRPQH
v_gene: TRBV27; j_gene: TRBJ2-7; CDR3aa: ATWTGPNEQY
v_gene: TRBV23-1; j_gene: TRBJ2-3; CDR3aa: ASGGGWGDTQY
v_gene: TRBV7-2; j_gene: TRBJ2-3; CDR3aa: ASSEGLSTRTDTQY
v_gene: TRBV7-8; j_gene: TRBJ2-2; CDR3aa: ASSLTSGGRNTGELF
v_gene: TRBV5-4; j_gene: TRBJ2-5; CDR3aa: ASHRTGRTQY
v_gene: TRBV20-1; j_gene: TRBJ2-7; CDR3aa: GRRGEQY
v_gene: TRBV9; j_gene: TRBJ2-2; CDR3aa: ASSVRANTGELF
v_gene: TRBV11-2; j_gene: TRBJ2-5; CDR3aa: ASSLDAETQY
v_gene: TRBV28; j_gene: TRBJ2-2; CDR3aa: ASSLISGELF
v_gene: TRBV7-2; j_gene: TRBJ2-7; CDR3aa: ASRLDRKSYEQY
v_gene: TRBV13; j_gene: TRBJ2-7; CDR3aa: ASSVGSSSYEQY
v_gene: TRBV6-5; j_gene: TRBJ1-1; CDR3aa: ASMGRLNTEAF
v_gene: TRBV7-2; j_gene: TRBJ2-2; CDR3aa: ASSQTVNTGELF
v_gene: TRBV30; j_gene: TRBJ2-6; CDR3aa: AGGGRVGANVLT
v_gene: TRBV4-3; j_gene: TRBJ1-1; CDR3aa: ASSRQTGGLTEAF
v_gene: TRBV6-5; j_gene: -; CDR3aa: ASSYSGQSNEQY
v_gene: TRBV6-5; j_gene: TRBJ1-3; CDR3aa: ASSYGVGNTIY
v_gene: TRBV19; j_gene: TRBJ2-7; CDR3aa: ASKGGAGQDYEQY
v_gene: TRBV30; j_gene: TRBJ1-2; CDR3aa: AWDRGNYGYT
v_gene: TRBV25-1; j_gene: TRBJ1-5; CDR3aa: ASSAGGSGNQPQH
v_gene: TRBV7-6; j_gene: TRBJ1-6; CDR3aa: ASSLSELDRDNSPLH
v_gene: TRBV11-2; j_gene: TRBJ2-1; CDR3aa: ASSLDREVGQF
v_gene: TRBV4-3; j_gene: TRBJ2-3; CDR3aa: ASSQALAGWATDTQY
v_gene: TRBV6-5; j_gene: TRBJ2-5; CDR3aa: ASSLLAGIAETQY
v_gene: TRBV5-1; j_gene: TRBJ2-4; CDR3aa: ASSSQTSTNIQY
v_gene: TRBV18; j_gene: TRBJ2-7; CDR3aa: ASSPPYSSYEQY
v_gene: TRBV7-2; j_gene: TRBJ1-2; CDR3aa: ASSLAPRIYGYT
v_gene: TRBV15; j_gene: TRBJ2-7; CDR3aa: ATSRDLGRGLSYEQY
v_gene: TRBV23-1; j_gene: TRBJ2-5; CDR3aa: ASSDKSQY
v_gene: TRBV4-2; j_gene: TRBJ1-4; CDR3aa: ASSQGPNNEKLF
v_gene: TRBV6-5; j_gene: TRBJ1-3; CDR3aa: ATWGVVAGNTIY
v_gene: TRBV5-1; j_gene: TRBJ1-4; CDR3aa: ASSLAGSTNEKLF
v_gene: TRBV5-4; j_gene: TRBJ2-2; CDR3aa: ASSGRDTGELF
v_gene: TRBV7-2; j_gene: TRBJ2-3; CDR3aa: ASSPGTVRLTDTQY
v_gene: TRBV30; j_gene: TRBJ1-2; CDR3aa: AWSTAGGYGYT
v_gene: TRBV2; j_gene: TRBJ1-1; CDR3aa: ASSLQGNTEAF
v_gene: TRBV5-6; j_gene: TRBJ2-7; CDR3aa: ASSLAGGHEQY
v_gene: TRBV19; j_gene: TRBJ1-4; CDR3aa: ASSDTGTGDEKLF
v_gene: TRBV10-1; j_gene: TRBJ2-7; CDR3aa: ASSESQRSIYEQY
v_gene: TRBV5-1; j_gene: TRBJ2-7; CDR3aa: ASSWDSLYEQY